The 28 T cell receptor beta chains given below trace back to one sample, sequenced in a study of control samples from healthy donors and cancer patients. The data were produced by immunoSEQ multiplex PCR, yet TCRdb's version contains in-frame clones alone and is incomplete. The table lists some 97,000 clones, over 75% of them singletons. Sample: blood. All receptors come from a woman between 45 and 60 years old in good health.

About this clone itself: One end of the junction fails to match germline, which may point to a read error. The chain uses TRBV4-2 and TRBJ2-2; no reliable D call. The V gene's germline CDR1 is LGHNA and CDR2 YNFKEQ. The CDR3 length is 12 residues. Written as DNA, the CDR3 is TGTGCCAGCAGCCAAAACAGCGGGGAGCTGTTTTTT. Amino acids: CASSQNSGELFF.

The CDR3 reads CASSPTGNEQFF. The CDR3 DNA follows: TGTGCCAGCAGCCCGACAGGCAATGAGCAGTTCTTC. The chain has TRBV5-5 and TRBJ2-1; a weak D match, TRBD1 (6 bases). This CDR3 has 12 amino acids. Germline V gene data show CDR1 as SGHKS and CDR2 as YYEKEE (reference sequence). V lost 4 bases and J lost 6, with 8 bases in between.

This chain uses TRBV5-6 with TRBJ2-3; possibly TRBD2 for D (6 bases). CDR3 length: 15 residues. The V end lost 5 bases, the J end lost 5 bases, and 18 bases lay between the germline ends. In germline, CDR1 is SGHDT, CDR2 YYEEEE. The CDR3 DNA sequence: TGTGCCAGCAGTGTTCCCCCGGGACTCTTAGATACGCAGTATTTT. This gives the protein CASSVPPGLLDTQYF.

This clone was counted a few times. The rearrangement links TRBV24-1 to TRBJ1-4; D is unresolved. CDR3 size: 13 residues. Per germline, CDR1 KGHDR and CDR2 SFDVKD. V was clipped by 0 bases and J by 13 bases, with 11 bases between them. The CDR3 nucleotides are TGTGCCACCAGTGATTTGCAGAGGTCGGGACTGTTTTTT. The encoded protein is CATSDLQRSGLFF.

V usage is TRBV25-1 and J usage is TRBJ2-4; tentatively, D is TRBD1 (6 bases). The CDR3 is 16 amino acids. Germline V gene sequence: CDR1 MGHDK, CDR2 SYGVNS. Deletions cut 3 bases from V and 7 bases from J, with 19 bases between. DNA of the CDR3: TGTGCCAGCAGTGAGAGCCGGATGGGGGCAGAGAACATTCAGTACTTC. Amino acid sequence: CASSESRMGAENIQYF.

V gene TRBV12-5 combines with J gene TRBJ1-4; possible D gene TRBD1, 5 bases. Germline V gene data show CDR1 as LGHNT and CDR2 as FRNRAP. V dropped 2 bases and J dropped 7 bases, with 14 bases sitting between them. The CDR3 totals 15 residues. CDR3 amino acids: CASGLWARQGEKLFF. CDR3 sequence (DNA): TGTGCTAGTGGTTTGTGGGCCCGGCAGGGTGAAAAACTGTTTTTT.

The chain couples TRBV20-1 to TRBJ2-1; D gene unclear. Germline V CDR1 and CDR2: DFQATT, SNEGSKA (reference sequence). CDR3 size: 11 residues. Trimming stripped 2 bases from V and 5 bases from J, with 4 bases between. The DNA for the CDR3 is TGCAGTGCTAGACCGCACAATGAGCAGTTCTTC. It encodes CSARPHNEQFF.

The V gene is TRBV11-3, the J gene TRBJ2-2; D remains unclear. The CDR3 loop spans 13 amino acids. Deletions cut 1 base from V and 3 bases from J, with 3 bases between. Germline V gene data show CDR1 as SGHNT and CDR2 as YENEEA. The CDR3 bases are TGTGCCAGCAGCTTAGCTGACACCGGGGAGCTGTTTTTT. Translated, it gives CASSLADTGELFF. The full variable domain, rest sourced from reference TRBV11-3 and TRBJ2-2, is EAGVVQSPRYKIIEKKQPVAFWCNPISGHNTLYWYLQNLGQGPELLIRYENEEAVDDSQLPKDRFSAERLKGVDSTLKIQPAELGDSAVYLCASSLADTGELFFGEGSRLTVL.

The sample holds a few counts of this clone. Written as DNA, the CDR3 is TGTGCCAGCAGTTCCCGTGACGGGAAAAGATACGAGCAGTACTTC. Residues: CASSSRDGKRYEQYF. The V and J genes are TRBV5-6 and TRBJ2-7; D might be TRBD2 (5 bases). This CDR3 spans 15 amino acids. Germline V lookup: CDR1 SGHDT, CDR2 YYEEEE. Trimming left V 5 bases short and J 4 bases short, with 19 bases between.

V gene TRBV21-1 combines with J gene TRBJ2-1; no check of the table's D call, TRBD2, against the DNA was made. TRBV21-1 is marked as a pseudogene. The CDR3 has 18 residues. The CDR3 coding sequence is TGTGCCAGCAGCAAAGAGCTAGGCAGCCAGTTTCCCTACAATGAGCAGTTCTTC. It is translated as CASSKELGSQFPYNEQFF.

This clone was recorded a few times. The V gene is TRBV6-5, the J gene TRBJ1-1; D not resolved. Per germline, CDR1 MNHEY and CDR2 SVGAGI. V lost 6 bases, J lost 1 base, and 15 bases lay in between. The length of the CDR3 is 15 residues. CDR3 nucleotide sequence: TGTGCCAGCAGCCAAACGGTGGACTCGAACACTGAAGCTTTCTTT. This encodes CASSQTVDSNTEAFF.

The CDR3 spells CAWSAPRLRDNQPQHF. CDR3 DNA: TGTGCCTGGAGTGCGCCTCGTTTGAGAGACAATCAGCCCCAGCATTTT. V is TRBV30 and J is TRBJ1-5; D is unclear. V lost 1 base and J 3 bases, leaving 16 bases between the germline ends. The CDR3 has 16 residues. Germline V CDR1 and CDR2: GTSNPN, SVGIG (reference sequence).

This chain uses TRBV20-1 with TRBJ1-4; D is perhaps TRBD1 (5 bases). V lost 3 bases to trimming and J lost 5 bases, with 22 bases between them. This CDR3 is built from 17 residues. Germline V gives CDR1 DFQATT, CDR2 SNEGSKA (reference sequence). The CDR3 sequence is CSASSGPGLSLNEKLFF. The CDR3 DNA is TGCAGTGCTAGTTCCGGGCCAGGGCTAAGTTTAAATGAAAAACTGTTTTTT.

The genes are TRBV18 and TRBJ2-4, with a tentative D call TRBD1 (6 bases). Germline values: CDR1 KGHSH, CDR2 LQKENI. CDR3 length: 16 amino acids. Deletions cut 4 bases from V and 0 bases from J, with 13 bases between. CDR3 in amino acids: CASSHQDSLAKNIQYF. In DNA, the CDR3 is TGTGCCAGCTCACATCAGGACAGTTTAGCCAAAAACATTCAGTACTTC.

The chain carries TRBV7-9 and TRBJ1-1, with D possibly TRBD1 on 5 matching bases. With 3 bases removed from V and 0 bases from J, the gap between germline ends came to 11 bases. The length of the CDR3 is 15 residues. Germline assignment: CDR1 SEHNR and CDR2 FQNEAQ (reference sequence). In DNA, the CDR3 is TGTGCCAGCAGCTTCGGGGCAGACATGAACACTGAAGCTTTCTTT. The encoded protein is CASSFGADMNTEAFF.

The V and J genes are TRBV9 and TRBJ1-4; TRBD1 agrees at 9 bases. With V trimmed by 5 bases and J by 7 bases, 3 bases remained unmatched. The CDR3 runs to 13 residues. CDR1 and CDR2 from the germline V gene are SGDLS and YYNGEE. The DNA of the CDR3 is TGTGCCAGCAGGGGACAGGGAGGTGAAAAACTGTTTTTT. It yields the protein CASRGQGGEKLFF.

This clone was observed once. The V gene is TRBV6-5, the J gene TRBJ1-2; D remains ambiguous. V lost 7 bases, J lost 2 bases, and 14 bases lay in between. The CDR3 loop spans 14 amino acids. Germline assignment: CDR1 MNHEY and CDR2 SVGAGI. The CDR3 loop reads CASTIEGMNYGYTF. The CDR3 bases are TGTGCCAGCACTATAGAAGGGATGAACTATGGCTACACCTTC.

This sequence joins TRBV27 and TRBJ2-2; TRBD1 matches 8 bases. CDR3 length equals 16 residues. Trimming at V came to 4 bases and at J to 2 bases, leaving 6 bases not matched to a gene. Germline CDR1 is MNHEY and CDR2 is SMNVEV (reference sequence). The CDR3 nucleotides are TGTGCCAGCAGTTCCACCTCAGGGGGCAACACCGGGGAGCTGTTTTTT. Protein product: CASSSTSGGNTGELFF.

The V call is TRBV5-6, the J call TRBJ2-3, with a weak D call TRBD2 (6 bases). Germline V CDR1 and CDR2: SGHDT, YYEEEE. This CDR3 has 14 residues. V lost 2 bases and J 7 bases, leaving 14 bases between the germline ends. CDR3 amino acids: CASSLKGGVNTQYF. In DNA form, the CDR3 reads TGTGCCAGCAGCTTAAAGGGAGGTGTGAATACGCAGTATTTT.

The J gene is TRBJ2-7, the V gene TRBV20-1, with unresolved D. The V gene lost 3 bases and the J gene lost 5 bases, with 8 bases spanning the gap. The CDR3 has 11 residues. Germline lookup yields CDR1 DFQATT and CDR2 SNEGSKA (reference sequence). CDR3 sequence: CSASGRHEQYF. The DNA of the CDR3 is TGCAGTGCTAGTGGCAGACACGAGCAGTACTTC.

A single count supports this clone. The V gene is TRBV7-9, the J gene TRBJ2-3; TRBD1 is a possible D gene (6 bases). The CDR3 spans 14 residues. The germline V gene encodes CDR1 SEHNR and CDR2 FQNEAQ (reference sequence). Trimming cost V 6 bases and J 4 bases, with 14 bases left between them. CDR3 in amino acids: CASSDRTVPDTQYF. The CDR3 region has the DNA TGTGCCAGCAGTGACCGGACAGTACCAGATACGCAGTATTTT.

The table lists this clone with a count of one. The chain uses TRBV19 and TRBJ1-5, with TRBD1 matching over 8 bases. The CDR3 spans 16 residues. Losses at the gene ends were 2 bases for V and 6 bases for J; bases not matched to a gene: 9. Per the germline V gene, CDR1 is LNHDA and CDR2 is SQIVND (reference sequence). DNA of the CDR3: TGTGCCAGTAGTATACTTACCGGACAGGGAGGTCAGCCCCAGCATTTT. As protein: CASSILTGQGGQPQHF.

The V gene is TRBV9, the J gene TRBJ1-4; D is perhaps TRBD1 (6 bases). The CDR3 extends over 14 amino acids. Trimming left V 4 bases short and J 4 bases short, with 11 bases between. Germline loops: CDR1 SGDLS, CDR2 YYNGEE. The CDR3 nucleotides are TGTGCCAGCAGCCCCTTAGGGGGTAATGAAAAACTGTTTTTT. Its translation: CASSPLGGNEKLFF.

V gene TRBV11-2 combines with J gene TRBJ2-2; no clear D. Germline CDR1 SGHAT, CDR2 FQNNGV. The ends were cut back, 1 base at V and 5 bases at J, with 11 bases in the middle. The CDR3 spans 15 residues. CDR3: CASSLVPRQTGELFF. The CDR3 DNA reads TGTGCCAGCAGCTTAGTTCCTCGGCAGACCGGGGAGCTGTTTTTT.

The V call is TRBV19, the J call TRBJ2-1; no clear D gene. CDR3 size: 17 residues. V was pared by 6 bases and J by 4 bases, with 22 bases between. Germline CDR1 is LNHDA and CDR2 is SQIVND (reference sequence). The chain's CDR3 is CASSPPSVGDRYNEQFF. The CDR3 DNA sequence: TGTGCCAGTAGCCCCCCAAGCGTCGGCGATAGATACAATGAGCAGTTCTTC.

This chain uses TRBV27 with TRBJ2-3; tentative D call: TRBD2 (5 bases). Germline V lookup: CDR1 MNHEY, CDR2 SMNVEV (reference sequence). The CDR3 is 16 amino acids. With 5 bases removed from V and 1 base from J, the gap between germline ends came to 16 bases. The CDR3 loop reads CASSPRPGSRTDTQYF. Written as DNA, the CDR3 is TGTGCCAGCAGTCCTCGGCCGGGGAGCCGCACAGATACGCAGTATTTT.

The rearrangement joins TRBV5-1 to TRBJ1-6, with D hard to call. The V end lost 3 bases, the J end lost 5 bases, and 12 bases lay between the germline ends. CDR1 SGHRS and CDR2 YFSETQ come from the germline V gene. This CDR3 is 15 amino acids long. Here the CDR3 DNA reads TGCGCCAGCAGCTATGCAGGCGACAATAATTCACCCCTCCACTTT. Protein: CASSYAGDNNSPLHF.

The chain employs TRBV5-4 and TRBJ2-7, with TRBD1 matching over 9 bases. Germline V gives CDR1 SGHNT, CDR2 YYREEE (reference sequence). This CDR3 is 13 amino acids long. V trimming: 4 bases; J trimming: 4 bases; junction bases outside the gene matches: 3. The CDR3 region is CASSDGQGYEQYF. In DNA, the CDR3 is TGTGCCAGCAGCGATGGACAGGGGTACGAGCAGTACTTC.